This T cell receptor beta chain was sequenced in a study of cytomegalovirus exposure and HLA in healthy donors. The PCR employed 60 Vbeta primers together with 13 Jbeta primers. The protocol was immunoSEQ multiplex PCR, while the TCRdb copy is restricted to in-frame clones and leaves out a portion. The data show tens of thousands of clones, with roughly 72% seen just once and less than 6% held by the top ten. General study points: Earlier results showed most TCR beta V segments being productive about 90% or about 30% of the time. Roughly uniform depth of sequencing across donors was assumed in presence/absence analyses. A few CMV-associated chains proved CMV antigen-specific in vitro.

The CDR3 contains 12 residues. V dropped 4 bases and J dropped 5 bases, with 10 bases sitting between them. From germline, CDR1 is SQVTM and CDR2 ANQGSEA. Points on this clone: The antigen is not known.

The chain carries TRBV29-1 and TRBJ2-3; unclear D gene. The origin of this receptor is a man aged 25 to 40 in good health and CMV-seropositive. The specimen was PBMCs. CDR3 residues: CSVATGLDTQYF. The CDR3 DNA sequence: TGCAGCGTTGCTACCGGGTTAGATACGCAGTATTTT.